The 28 T cell receptor beta chains below were found in one sample sequenced in a study of prognosis after radiotherapy for stage I lung cancer (dated by TCRdb to 2020 to 2022). Sequencing instrument: Illumina HiSeq 3000. Two rounds of multiplex PCR on genomic DNA were used to amplify the TCR beta CDR3 region. In the first round of PCR, primers specific to each TRBV and TRBJ gene were used, and the primer sequences are filed in Chinese patent CN105087789A. Clones were called with MiXCR by TCRdb after fastp trimmed the public reads at Q25, and only in-frame beta chains were retained. Every distinct CDR3 protein forms one entry, paired with its most common genes and DNA. For this sample the table gives approximately 20,000 distinct CDR3 sequences, of which about a quarter were detected only once. The biggest ten clones account for about 20% of the sample. The specimen was PBMCs, collected before or after stereotactic body radiation therapy (not recorded which). All receptors come from a donor over 45 with non-small cell lung cancer.

This clonotype was detected many times. The DNA for the CDR3 is TGTGCCAGCTCACCAAGTGGGGTCGATGGCTACACCTTC. It codes for CASSPSGVDGYTF. V is TRBV18 and J is TRBJ1-2; D is uncertain. The CDR3 covers 13 residues. With 2 bases removed from V and 6 bases from J, the gap between germline ends came to 10 bases. CDR1 is KGHSH, CDR2 LQKENI, per germline.

Relative to its sample, this clonotype is medium-sized. V and J are TRBV20-1 and TRBJ2-3; TRBD2 matches 8 bases. Unmatched junction bases numbered 21, after V lost 6 bases and J lost 4 bases. Germline V gives CDR1 DFQATT, CDR2 SNEGSKA (reference sequence). CDR3 size: 18 residues. The CDR3 is CSATRALVWREDADTQYF. The CDR3 region has the DNA TGCAGTGCCACACGCGCCCTCGTATGGCGGGAGGACGCAGATACGCAGTATTTT.

This clonotype was detected many times. This chain joins TRBV10-3 and TRBJ1-6, with D hard to call. The germline CDR1 and CDR2 sequences are ENHRY and SYGVKD. Deletions cut 7 bases from V and 6 bases from J, with 10 bases between. This CDR3 spans 13 amino acids. The DNA for the CDR3 is TGTGCCATCACTTGGCAGACTAATTCACCCCTCCACTTT. Translated, it gives CAITWQTNSPLHF.

This clonotype appeared many times. V is TRBV27 and J is TRBJ2-4, with no clear D. V was shortened by 4 bases and J by 5 bases, with 15 bases between the two germline ends. This CDR3 has 15 amino acids. Germline assignment: CDR1 MNHEY and CDR2 SMNVEV (reference sequence). This CDR3 reads CASSSSGLTENIQYF. The CDR3 DNA follows: TGTGCCAGCAGTTCATCCGGCCTTACCGAAAACATTCAGTACTTC.

A remark on this clonotype: A much bigger clone sits one base away, suggesting this may be a read error. This rearrangement joins TRBV6-1 to TRBJ2-1; D possibly corresponds to TRBD2 (7 bases). CDR3 length equals 11 residues. V lost 8 bases, J lost 9 bases, and 11 bases lay in between. CDR1 and CDR2 (germline): MNHNS, SASEGT. This chain's CDR3 is CASGGGSEQFF. CDR3 bases: TGTGCCAGCGGGGGGGGCAGTGAGCAGTTCTTC.

Comment on this clonotype: This may be a read error, as it is one base from a much larger clone. J is TRBJ2-5 and V is TRBV6-5; 7 nucleotides match TRBD2. V dropped 2 bases and J dropped 3; count of bases not matched to a gene: 6. This CDR3 is 15 amino acids long. In germline, CDR1 is MNHEY, CDR2 SVGAGI. The CDR3 region is CASSYPQAGKETQYF. CDR3 in DNA: TGTGCCAGCAGTTACCCCCAAGCGGGGAAAGAGACCCAGTACTTC.

In this sample, this clonotype turned up many times. The rearrangement joins TRBV20-1 to TRBJ1-1; unclear D gene. CDR3 length: 16 amino acids. CDR1 DFQATT and CDR2 SNEGSKA come from the germline V gene (reference sequence). The ends were cut back, 2 bases at V and 2 bases at J, with 18 bases in the middle. This chain's CDR3 is CSARSPSSHSNTEAFF. The CDR3, as DNA: TGCAGTGCTAGATCGCCAAGTTCGCACAGCAACACTGAAGCTTTCTTT.

Points on this clonotype: Since a far larger clone is one base different, this is likely a read error. The CDR3 is CSSGGLAGQETQYF. The CDR3 DNA sequence: TGTTCCAGCGGGGGACTAGCGGGCCAAGAGACCCAGTACTTC. J is TRBJ2-5 and V is TRBV6-4; 12 bases align to TRBD2. Germline CDR1 reads MRHNA; CDR2 reads SNTAGT. The CDR3 is made up of 14 amino acids.

This clonotype appeared a single time. This likely reflects a read error, since a far larger clone is one base away. This sequence joins TRBV6-4 and TRBJ2-7, with unresolved D. V lost 7 bases and J 0 bases, leaving 10 bases between the germline ends. Germline lookup yields CDR1 MRHNA and CDR2 SNTAGT. The CDR3 length is 13 residues. The DNA of the CDR3 is TGTGCCAGCAAAAGGTACGGCTCCTACGAGCAGTACTTC. It specifies CASKRYGSYEQYF.

A word on this clonotype: Because it lacks the conserved phenylalanine or tryptophan at the end, this CDR3 is likely a read error. This chain joins TRBV30 and TRBJ2-5; tentatively, D is TRBD2 (6 bases). Germline V gene sequence: CDR1 GTSNPN, CDR2 SVGIG (reference sequence). V lost 3 bases and J 5 bases, leaving 13 bases between the germline ends. The CDR3 has 13 amino acids. The CDR3, as DNA: TGTGCCTGGAGCGGGGACTGCCGGGAGACCCAGTACCTC. This gives the protein CAWSGDCRETQYL.

There are many counts of this clonotype. The chain is built from TRBV28 and TRBJ1-4; D unclear. Per germline, CDR1 MDHEN and CDR2 SYDVKM. V lost 5 bases to trimming and J lost 2 bases, with 9 bases between them. CDR3 length: 14 residues. CDR3 in amino acids: CASSVQDTNEKLFF. The CDR3 DNA is TGTGCCAGCAGTGTCCAGGATACTAATGAAAAACTGTTTTTT.

Notes on this clonotype: Possible read error: a much larger clone is one base away. This chain uses TRBV6-1 with TRBJ1-1; TRBD1 matches at 8 bases. The CDR3 is made up of 14 amino acids. Germline V CDR1 and CDR2: MNHNS, SASEGT. CDR3 in DNA: TGTGCCAGCCTTCTAGACAGGGGTAGTTCTGAAGCTTCCTTT. It codes for CASLLDRGSSEASF.

This clonotype was counted at least ten times. The genes are TRBV5-1 and TRBJ2-7; TRBD2 agrees at 10 bases. With 3 bases clipped from V and 3 bases from J, the junction kept 9 bases outside the gene matches. The CDR3 extends over 16 amino acids. The V gene's germline CDR1 is SGHRS and CDR2 YFSETQ. The CDR3 DNA reads as TGCGCCAGCAGCTCGGAAGGGACTAGCGTCAACTACGAGCAGTACTTC. Its translation is CASSSEGTSVNYEQYF.

This clonotype was seen ten or more times. V gene TRBV12-3 or TRBV12-4 combines with J gene TRBJ2-4; D not certain. The CDR3 consists of 12 residues. V was shortened by 2 bases and J by 6 bases, with 5 bases between the two germline ends. The CDR3 DNA follows: TGTGCCAGCAGTTTATATGGAAACATTCAGTACTTC. Its translation: CASSLYGNIQYF.

This clonotype was seen at least ten times. The CDR3 sequence: CASSRPGRAYEQYF. CDR3 DNA: TGTGCCAGCTCACGACCGGGACGGGCCTACGAGCAGTACTTC. The chain employs TRBV18 and TRBJ2-7; D may correspond to TRBD1 or TRBD2 (5 bases each). This CDR3 has 14 amino acids. Per the germline V gene, CDR1 is KGHSH and CDR2 is LQKENI. Trimming took off 4 bases at V and 2 bases at J, with 12 bases between the two ends.

This clonotype was seen at least ten times. One end of the junction varies from germline; a read error may be responsible. This chain uses TRBV28 with TRBJ1-5; D is uncertain. Germline V CDR1 and CDR2: MDHEN, SYDVKM. This CDR3 is built from 13 residues. This chain's CDR3 is CACRNGVYQPQHF. In nucleotides, the CDR3 is TGTGCCTGCAGAAACGGGGTTTATCAGCCCCAGCATTTT.

This clonotype was seen ten or more times. The chain carries TRBV27 and TRBJ2-3; D is ambiguous. Between the trimmed V and J ends, which lost 5 bases and 5 bases, there was a span of 11 bases. This CDR3 contains 13 residues. In germline, CDR1 is MNHEY, CDR2 SMNVEV (reference sequence). The CDR3 reads CASSALNVDTQYF. The CDR3 DNA reads TGTGCCAGCAGTGCATTAAACGTAGATACGCAGTATTTT.

In this sample, this clonotype turned up many times. V is TRBV6-1 and J is TRBJ2-7; TRBD1 aligns across 10 bases. Germline lookup yields CDR1 MNHNS and CDR2 SASEGT. With V trimmed by 7 bases and J by 5 bases, 2 bases remained unmatched. The CDR3 consists of 12 residues. CDR3 loop: CASKDRGDEQYF. As DNA, the CDR3 is TGTGCCAGCAAGGACAGGGGGGACGAGCAGTACTTC.

A remark on this clonotype: With only one base between it and a far larger clone, this is likely a read error. The CDR3 spells CASSFTGTGNSPLNF. In nucleotides, the CDR3 is TGTGCCAGCAGTTTCACCGGGACAGGGAATTCACCCCTCAACTTT. The V gene is TRBV6-1, the J gene TRBJ1-6, with 9 bases matching TRBD1. The CDR3 contains 15 residues. Germline CDR1 reads MNHNS; CDR2 reads SASEGT.

This chain links TRBV7-2 with TRBJ2-2, with 7 bases fitting TRBD2. Losses at the gene ends were 4 bases for V and 8 bases for J; bases not matched to a gene: 10. CDR1 SGHTA and CDR2 FQGNSA come from the germline V gene. The CDR3 has 15 residues. The CDR3 DNA follows: TGTGCCAGCAGCTCTGGGACTAAAGCAACTGGGGAGCTGTTTTTT. It is translated as CASSSGTKATGELFF.

This clonotype was recorded at least ten times. This chain joins TRBV20-1 and TRBJ1-2, with 10 bases that match TRBD1. This CDR3 has 14 residues. Germline assignment: CDR1 DFQATT and CDR2 SNEGSKA (reference sequence). The trim removed 0 bases at V and 7 bases at J, leaving 5 bases unmatched. Here the CDR3 DNA reads TGCAGTGCTAGAGATGTCCGACAGGGGGCTGGCTACACCTTC. Amino acid sequence: CSARDVRQGAGYTF.

This clonotype occurred many times. The chain employs TRBV27 and TRBJ1-2; maybe TRBD1 (6 bases). The CDR3 covers 13 residues. Trimming stripped 0 bases from V and 7 bases from J, with 9 bases between. The germline CDR1 and CDR2 sequences are MNHEY and SMNVEV (reference sequence). The CDR3 bases are TGTGCCAGCAGTTTATCCGGGGGCGGTGGCTACACCTTC. This gives the protein CASSLSGGGGYTF.

This clonotype was counted at least ten times. The chain joins TRBV10-3 to TRBJ2-7; possibly TRBD1 for D (5 bases). CDR1 is ENHRY and CDR2 is SYGVKD in the germline V gene. Trimming removed 4 bases from V and 0 bases from J, with 10 bases in between. The CDR3 totals 14 residues. The CDR3 sequence is CAISGTLTSYEQYF. Written as DNA, the CDR3 is TGTGCCATCAGTGGGACACTGACCTCCTACGAGCAGTACTTC.

In regard to this clonotype: A read error is likely here: a far larger clone is one base away. The J gene is TRBJ1-5, the V gene TRBV6-1, with a tentative D call TRBD1 (5 bases). The CDR3 has 14 residues. CDR1 and CDR2 from the germline V gene are MNHNS and SASEGT. V was trimmed by 5 bases and J by 6 bases, leaving 14 bases between them. DNA of the CDR3: TGTGCCAGCAGTTACGGGGCAGAGTGTCAGCCCCAGCATTTT. This sequence encodes CASSYGAECQPQHF.

The gene calls are TRBV10-3 and TRBJ1-4; no definite D call. Per germline, CDR1 ENHRY and CDR2 SYGVKD. This CDR3 is built from 14 residues. Between the trimmed V and J ends, which lost 0 bases and 12 bases, there was a span of 14 bases. CDR3 DNA sequence: TGTGCCATCAGTGAGTCTGGGAGGGTCTGGGAACTGTTTTTT. The encoded protein is CAISESGRVWELFF.

This clonotype was seen a single time. The chain recombines TRBV4-3 with TRBJ2-7; TRBD2 agrees at 14 bases. The CDR3 totals 18 residues. After removal of 5 bases from V and 1 base from J, the junction contained 10 bases not matched to a gene. The germline gives CDR1 LGHNA, CDR2 YSLEER. CDR3: CASSNDARTSGRSYEQYF. The CDR3 nucleotides read TGCGCCAGCAGCAACGACGCAAGGACTAGCGGGAGGTCCTACGAGCAGTACTTC.

This clonotype appeared many times. V is TRBV4-3 and J is TRBJ2-1; TRBD2 agrees at 8 bases. Germline V gene data show CDR1 as LGHNA and CDR2 as YSLEER. The CDR3 contains 16 residues. Trimming removed 0 bases from V and 4 bases from J; junction bases left unmatched: 5. The CDR3 DNA sequence: TGCGCCAGCAGCCAAGATCTAGAGCGGGAGTACAATGAGCAGTTCTTC. It specifies CASSQDLEREYNEQFF.

This clonotype was seen many times. The rearrangement uses TRBV10-3 and TRBJ1-5; D remains ambiguous. V was trimmed by 4 bases and J by 1 base, leaving 2 bases between them. CDR3 length: 12 residues. Germline CDR1 is ENHRY and CDR2 is SYGVKD. This CDR3 reads CAISVSNQPQHF. The DNA for the CDR3 is TGTGCCATCAGTGTAAGCAATCAGCCCCAGCATTTT.